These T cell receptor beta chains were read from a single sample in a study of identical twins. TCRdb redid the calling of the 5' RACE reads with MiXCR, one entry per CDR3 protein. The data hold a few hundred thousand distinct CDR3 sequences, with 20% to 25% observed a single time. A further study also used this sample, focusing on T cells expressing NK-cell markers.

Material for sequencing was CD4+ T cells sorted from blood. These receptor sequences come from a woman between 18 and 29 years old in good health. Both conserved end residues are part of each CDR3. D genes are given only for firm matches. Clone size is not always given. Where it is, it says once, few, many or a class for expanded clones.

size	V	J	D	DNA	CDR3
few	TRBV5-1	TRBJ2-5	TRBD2	TGCGCCAGCAGCTTAGCGACTAGCGGCCAAGAGACCCAGTACTTC	CASSLATSGQETQYF
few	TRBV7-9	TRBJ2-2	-	TGTGCCAGCAGCTTTGGACCTACTACCGGGGAGCTGTTTTTT	CASSFGPTTGELFF
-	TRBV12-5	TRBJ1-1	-	TGTGCTAGTGGTCCCGACACGAAAGCTTTCTTT	CASGPDTKAFF
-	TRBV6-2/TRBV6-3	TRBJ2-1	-	TGTGCCTCCCACCCTAGTGGGGTTTGGGAGCAGTTCTTC	CASHPSGVWEQFF
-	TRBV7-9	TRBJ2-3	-	TGTGCCAGCAGCTTGGTTGGCAGGGACGCAGATACGCAGTATTTT	CASSLVGRDADTQYF
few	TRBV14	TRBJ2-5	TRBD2	TGTGCCAGCAGCCAAATCAGCGGGGGGATAGGGACCCAGTACTTC	CASSQISGGIGTQYF
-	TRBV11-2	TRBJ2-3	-	TGTGCCAGCAGAGAAGATACGCAGTATTTT	CASREDTQYF
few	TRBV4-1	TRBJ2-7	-	TGCGCCAGCAGCCAAGGGGCAAGAGCCTACGAGCAGTACTTC	CASSQGARAYEQYF
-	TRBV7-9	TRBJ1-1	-	TGTGCCAGCAGCCCCTCGACACGTACCTTGAACACTGAAGCTTTCTTT	CASSPSTRTLNTEAFF
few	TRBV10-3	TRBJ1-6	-	TGTGCCATCAAGAACAGGGATTCACCCCTCCACTTT	CAIKNRDSPLHF
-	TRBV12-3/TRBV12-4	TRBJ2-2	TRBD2	TGTGCCAGCAGGGGGCAAGGGAGGGGAACCGGGGAGCTGTTTTTT	CASRGQGRGTGELFF
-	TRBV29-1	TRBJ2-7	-	TGCAGAGTTGAGTTGGGACCACCTAACTCCTACGAGCAGTACTTC	CRVELGPPNSYEQYF
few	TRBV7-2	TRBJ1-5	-	TGTGCCAGCAGCTTAAACTGGTGGGCGGGTCAGCCCCAGCATTTT	CASSLNWWAGQPQHF
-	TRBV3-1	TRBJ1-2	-	TGTGCCAGCAGCCATCGTCGGTTGGGGGATGGCTACACCTTC	CASSHRRLGDGYTF
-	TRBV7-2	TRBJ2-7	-	TGTGCCAGCAGCACCTCGGTAGGGTTCGAGCAGTACTTC	CASSTSVGFEQYF
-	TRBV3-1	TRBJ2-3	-	TGTGCCAGCAGCGGACGTACACTAGGGGATACGCAGTATTTT	CASSGRTLGDTQYF
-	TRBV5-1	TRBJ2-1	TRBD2	TGCGCCAGCAGCATAGCGGGGGGGAGAAATAATGAGCAGTTCTTC	CASSIAGGRNNEQFF
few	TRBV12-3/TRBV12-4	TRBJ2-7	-	TGTGCCAGCAGTCCTGAGGCAGACATAGCCTACGAGCAGTACTTC	CASSPEADIAYEQYF
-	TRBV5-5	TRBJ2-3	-	TGTGCCAGCAGGGGAGTGGGGGGCGGAACAGATACGCAGTATTTT	CASRGVGGGTDTQYF
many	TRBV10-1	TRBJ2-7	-	TGCGCCAGCAGCACGACTAGTTCAGGCGAGCAGTACTTC	CASSTTSSGEQYF
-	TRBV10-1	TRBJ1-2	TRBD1	TGCGCCAGCAGTGAGTTCCGGGACAGGGGACTTCGAGGCTACACCTTC	CASSEFRDRGLRGYTF
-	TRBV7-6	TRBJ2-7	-	TGTGCCAGCAGCGCAGGGGACGCTCCCTACGAGCAGTACTTC	CASSAGDAPYEQYF
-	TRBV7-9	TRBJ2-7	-	TGTGCCAGCAGTCTAGTCGGCGTCAGCTCCTACGAGCAGTACTTC	CASSLVGVSSYEQYF
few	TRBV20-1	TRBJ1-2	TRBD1	TGCAGTGCTAGAGATCCGCGGACAGGGGTCGGGGGCTACACCTTC	CSARDPRTGVGGYTF
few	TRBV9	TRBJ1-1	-	TGTGCCAGCAGCGTAGGTTTAAAGCCCACTGAAGCTTTCTTT	CASSVGLKPTEAFF
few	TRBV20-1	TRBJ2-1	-	TGCAGTGCCCGCCCGGGCAGAGGGCGGGCTATCAATGAGCAGTTCTTC	CSARPGRGRAINEQFF
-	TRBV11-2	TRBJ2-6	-	TGTGCCAGCAGCCCGCAGTTACAGTTCTCTGGGGCCAACGTCCTGACTTTC	CASSPQLQFSGANVLTF
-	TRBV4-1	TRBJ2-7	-	TGCGCCAGCAGCCAAGCAGGACAGCTCTCCTACGAGCAGTACTTC	CASSQAGQLSYEQYF
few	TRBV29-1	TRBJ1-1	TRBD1	TGCAGCGTCGGGGCCGCAGGGGGGTACACTGAAGCTTTCTTT	CSVGAAGGYTEAFF
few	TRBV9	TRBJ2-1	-	TGTGCCAGCAGCGGAGGAACGGGAGTCGCCTACAATGAGCAGTTCTTC	CASSGGTGVAYNEQFF
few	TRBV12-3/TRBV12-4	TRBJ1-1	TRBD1	TGTGCCAGCAACCCCACAGGGGTCGGTGAAGCTTTCTTT	CASNPTGVGEAFF
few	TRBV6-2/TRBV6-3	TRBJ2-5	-	TGTGCCAGCAGTTACGGGCAGCACCAAGAGACCCAGTACTTC	CASSYGQHQETQYF
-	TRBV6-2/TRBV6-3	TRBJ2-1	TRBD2	TGTGCCAGCAGTTACTATCGTGATAGCGGGAGTGCGTCGTACAATGAGCAGTTCTTC	CASSYYRDSGSASYNEQFF
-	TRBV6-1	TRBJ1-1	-	TGTGCCAGCAAACCGATGAACACTGAAGCTTTCTTT	CASKPMNTEAFF
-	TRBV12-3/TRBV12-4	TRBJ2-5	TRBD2	TGTGCCAGCAGTTCCCACTTTAGCGGGGGGGTGAAGACCCAGTACTTC	CASSSHFSGGVKTQYF
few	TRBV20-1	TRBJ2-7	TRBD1	TGCAGTGCCGACAGGGATCATTACGAGCAGTACTTC	CSADRDHYEQYF
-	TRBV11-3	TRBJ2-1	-	TGTGCCAGCAGCTTAGAAGGTGTGAATGAGCAGTTCTTC	CASSLEGVNEQFF
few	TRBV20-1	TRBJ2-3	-	TGCAGTGCTCACTTAAGGGGAGGCGATACGCAGTATTTT	CSAHLRGGDTQYF
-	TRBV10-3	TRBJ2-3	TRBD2	TGTGCCATCAGTGAGGTTAGCGGGGCTAGCACAGATACGCAGTATTTT	CAISEVSGASTDTQYF
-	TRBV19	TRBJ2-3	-	TGTGCCACCGATCCACTCACTGGGGGCAAAAATACGCAGTATTTT	CATDPLTGGKNTQYF
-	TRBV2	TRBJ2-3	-	TGTGCCAGCCCCATGGGGATGGGGCCGGATACGCAGTATTTT	CASPMGMGPDTQYF